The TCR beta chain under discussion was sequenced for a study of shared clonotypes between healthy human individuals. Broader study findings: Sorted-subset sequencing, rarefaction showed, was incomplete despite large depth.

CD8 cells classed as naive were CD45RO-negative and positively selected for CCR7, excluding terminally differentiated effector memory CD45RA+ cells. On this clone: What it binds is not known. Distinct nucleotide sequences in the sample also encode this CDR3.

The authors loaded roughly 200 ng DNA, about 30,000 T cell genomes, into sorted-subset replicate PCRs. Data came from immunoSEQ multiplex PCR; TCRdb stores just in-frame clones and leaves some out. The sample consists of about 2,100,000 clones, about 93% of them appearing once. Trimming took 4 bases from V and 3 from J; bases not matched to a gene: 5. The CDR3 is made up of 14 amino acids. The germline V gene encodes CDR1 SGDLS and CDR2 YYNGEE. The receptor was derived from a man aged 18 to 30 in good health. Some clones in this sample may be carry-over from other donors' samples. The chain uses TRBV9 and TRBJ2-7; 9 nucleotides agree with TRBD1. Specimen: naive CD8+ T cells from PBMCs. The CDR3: CASSLGTGSYEQYF. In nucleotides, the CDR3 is TGTGCCAGCAGCCTTGGGACAGGGAGCTACGAGCAGTACTTC.